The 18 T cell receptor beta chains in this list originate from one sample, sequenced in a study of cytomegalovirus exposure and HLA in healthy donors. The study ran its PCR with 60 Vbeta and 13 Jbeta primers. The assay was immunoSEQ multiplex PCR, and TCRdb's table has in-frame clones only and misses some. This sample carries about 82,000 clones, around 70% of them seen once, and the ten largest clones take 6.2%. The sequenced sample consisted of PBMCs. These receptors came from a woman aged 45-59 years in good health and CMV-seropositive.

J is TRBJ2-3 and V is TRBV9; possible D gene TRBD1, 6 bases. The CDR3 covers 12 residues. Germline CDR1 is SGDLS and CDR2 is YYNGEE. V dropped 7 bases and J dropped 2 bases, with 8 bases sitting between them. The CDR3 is CASGQLTDTQYF. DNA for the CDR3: TGTGCCAGCGGACAGCTCACAGATACGCAGTATTTT.

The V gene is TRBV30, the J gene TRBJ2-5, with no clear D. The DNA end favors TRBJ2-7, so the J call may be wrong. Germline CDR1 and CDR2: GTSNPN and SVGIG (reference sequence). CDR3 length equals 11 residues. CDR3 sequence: CAWSVLLEQYF. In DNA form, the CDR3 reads TGTGCCTGGAGTGTCCTACTCGAGCAGTACTTC.

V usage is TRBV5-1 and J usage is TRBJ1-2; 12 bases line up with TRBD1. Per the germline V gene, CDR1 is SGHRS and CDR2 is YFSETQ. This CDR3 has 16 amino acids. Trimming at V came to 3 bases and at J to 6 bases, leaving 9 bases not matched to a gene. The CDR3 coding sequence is TGCGCCAGCAGCTCGACCGGGACAGGGGGCGCGGATGGCTACACCTTC. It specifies CASSSTGTGGADGYTF. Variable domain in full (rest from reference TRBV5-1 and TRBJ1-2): KAGVTQTPRYLIKTRGQQVTLSCSPISGHRSVSWYQQTPGQGLQFLFEYFSETQRNKGNFPGRFSGRQFSNSRSEMNVSTLELGDSALYLCASSSTGTGGADGYTFGSGTRLTVV.

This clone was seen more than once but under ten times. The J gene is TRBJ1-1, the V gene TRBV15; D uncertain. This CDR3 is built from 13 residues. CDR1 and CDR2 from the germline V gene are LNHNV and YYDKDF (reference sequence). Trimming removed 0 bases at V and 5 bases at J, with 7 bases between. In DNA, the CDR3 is TGTGCCACCAGCAGAGATCTGTCTACTGAAGCTTTCTTT. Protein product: CATSRDLSTEAFF.

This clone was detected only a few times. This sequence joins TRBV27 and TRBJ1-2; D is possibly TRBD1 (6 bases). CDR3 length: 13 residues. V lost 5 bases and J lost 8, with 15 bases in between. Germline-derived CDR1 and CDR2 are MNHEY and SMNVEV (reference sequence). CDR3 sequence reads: CASSKTGFGGYTF. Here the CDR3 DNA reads TGTGCCAGCAGTAAAACAGGGTTCGGCGGCTACACCTTC.

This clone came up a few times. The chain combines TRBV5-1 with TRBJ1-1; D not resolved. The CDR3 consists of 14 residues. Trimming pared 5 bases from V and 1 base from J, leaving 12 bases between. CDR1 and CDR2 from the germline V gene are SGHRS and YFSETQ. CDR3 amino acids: CASSPSGENTEAFF. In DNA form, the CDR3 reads TGCGCCAGCAGTCCCTCCGGAGAGAACACTGAAGCTTTCTTT.

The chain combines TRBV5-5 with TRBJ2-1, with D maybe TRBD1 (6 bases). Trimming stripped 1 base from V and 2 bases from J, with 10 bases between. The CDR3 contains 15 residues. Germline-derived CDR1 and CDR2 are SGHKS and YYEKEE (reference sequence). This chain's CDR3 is CASSLQGNPYNEQFF. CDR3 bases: TGTGCCAGCAGCTTGCAGGGGAATCCCTACAATGAGCAGTTCTTC.

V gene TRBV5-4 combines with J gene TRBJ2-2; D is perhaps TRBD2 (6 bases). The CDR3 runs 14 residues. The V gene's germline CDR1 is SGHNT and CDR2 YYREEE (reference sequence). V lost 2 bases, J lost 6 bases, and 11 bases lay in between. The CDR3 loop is CASSLTGVPGELFF. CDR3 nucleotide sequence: TGTGCCAGCAGCTTAACGGGAGTACCCGGGGAGCTGTTTTTT.

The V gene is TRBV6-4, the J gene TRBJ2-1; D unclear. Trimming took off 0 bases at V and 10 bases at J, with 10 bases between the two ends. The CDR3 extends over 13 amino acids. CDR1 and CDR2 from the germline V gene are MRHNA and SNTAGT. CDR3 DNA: TGTGCCAGCAGTGACTCAAGCGTCGGGGAGCAGTTCTTC. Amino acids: CASSDSSVGEQFF.

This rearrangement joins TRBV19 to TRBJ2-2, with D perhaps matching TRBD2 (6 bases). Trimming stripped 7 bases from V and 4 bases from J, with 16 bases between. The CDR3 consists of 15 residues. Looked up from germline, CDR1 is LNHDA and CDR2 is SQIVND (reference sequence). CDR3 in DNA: TGTGCCAGTATCCCGAGAGGAGGGCGCACCGGGGAGCTGTTTTTT. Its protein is CASIPRGGRTGELFF.

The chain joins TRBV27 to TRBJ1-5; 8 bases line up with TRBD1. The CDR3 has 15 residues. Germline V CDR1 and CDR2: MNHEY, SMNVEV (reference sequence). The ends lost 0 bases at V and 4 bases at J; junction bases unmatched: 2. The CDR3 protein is CASSLSGTGNQPQHF. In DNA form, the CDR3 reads TGTGCCAGCAGTTTATCCGGGACAGGTAATCAGCCCCAGCATTTT.

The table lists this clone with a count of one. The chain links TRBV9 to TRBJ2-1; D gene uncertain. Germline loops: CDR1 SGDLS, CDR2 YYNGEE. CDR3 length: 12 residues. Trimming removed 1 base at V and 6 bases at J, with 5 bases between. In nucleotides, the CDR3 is TGTGCCAGCAGCGTATCGTTCAATGAGCAGTTCTTC. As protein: CASSVSFNEQFF.

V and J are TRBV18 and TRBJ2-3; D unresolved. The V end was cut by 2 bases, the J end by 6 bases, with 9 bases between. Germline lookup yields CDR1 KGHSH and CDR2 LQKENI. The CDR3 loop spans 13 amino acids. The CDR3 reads CASSPYRVDTQYF. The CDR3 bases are TGTGCCAGCTCACCATATCGGGTGGATACGCAGTATTTT. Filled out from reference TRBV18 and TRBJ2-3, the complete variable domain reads NAGVMQNPRHLVRRRGQEARLRCSPMKGHSHVYWYRQLPEEGLKFMVYLQKENIIDESGMPKERFSAEFPKEGPSILRIQQVVRGDSAAYFCASSPYRVDTQYFGPGTRLTVL.

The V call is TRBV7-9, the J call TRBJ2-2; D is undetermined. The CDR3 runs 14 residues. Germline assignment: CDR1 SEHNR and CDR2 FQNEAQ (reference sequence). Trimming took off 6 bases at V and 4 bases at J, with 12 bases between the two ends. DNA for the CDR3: TGTGCCAGCAGTATAGAGGTGGGCACCGGGGAGCTGTTTTTT. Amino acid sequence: CASSIEVGTGELFF.

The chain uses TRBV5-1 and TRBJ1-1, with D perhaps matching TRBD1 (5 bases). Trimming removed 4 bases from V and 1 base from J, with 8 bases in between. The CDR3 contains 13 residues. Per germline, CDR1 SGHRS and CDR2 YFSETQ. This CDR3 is CASSTGQNTEAFF. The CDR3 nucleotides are TGCGCCAGCAGCACAGGACAGAACACTGAAGCTTTCTTT.

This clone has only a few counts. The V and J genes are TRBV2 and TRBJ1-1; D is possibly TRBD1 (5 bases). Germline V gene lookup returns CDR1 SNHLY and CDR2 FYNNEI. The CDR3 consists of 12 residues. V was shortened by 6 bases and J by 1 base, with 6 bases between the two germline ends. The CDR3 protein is CASSQGNTEAFF. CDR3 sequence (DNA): TGTGCCAGCAGCCAGGGGAACACTGAAGCTTTCTTT.

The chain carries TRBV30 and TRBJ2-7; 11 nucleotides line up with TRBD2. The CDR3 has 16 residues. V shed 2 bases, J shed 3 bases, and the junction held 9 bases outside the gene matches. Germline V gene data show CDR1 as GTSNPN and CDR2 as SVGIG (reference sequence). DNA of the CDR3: TGTGCCTGGAGTCCACCCACTAGCGGGAGAAGCTACGAGCAGTACTTC. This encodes CAWSPPTSGRSYEQYF. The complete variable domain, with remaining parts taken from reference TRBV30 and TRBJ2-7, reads SQTIHQWPATLVQPVGSPLSLECTVEGTSNPNLYWYRQAAGRGLQLLFYSVGIGQISSEVPQNLSASRPQDRQFILSSKKLLLSDSGFYLCAWSPPTSGRSYEQYFGPGTRLTVT.

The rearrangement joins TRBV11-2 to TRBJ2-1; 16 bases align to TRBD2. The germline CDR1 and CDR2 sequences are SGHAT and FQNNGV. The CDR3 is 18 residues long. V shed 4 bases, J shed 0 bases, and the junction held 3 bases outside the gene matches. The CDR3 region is CASSSGLAGGSSYNEQFF. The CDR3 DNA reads TGTGCCAGCAGCTCGGGACTAGCGGGAGGGAGCTCCTACAATGAGCAGTTCTTC.